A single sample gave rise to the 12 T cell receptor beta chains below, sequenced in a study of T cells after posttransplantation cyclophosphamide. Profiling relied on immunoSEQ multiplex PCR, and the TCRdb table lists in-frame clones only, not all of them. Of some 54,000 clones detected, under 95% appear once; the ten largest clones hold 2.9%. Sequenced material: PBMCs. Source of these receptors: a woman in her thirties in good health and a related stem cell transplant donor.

The CDR3 loop reads CASSQNRGPTGELFF. DNA of the CDR3: TGTGCCAGCAGTCAGAACAGGGGGCCCACCGGGGAGCTGTTTTTT. The chain links TRBV6-5 to TRBJ2-2, with 9 bases fitting TRBD1. The length of the CDR3 is 15 residues. Germline-derived CDR1 and CDR2 are MNHEY and SVGAGI. Trimming at V came to 5 bases and at J to 4 bases, leaving 5 bases not matched to a gene.

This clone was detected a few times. CDR3 DNA: TGTGCCAGCAGCCGGGGGTTGGGGACAGTAACAGATACGCAGTATTTT. Protein product: CASSRGLGTVTDTQYF. This chain connects TRBV5-6 to TRBJ2-3; tentatively, D is TRBD1 (7 bases). This CDR3 has 16 amino acids. Trimming removed 4 bases from V and 3 bases from J, with 18 bases in between. Germline lookup yields CDR1 SGHDT and CDR2 YYEEEE.

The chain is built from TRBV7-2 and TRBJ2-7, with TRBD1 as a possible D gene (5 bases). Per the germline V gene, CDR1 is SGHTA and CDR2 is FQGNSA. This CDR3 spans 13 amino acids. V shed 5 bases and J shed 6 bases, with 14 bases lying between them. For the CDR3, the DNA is TGTGCCAGCAGCGGCAGACAGTTCTCCGAGCAGTACTTC. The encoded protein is CASSGRQFSEQYF.

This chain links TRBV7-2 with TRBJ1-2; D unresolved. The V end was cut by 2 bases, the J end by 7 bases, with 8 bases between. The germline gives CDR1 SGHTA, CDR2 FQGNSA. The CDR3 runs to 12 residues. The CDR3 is CASSLYGSGYTF. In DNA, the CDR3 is TGTGCCAGCAGCTTATACGGGTCTGGCTACACCTTC.

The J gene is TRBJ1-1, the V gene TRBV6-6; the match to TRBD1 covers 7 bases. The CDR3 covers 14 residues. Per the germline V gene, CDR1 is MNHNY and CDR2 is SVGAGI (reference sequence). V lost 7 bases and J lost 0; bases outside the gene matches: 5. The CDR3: CASTTGVLNTEAFF. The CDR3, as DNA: TGTGCCAGCACCACAGGGGTGTTGAACACTGAAGCTTTCTTT.

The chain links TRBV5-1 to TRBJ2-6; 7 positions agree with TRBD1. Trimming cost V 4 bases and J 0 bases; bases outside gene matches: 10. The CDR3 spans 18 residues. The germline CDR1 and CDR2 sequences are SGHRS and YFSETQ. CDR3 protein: CASSEGQFTFSGANVLTF. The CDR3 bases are TGCGCCAGCAGCGAGGGACAGTTTACCTTCTCTGGGGCCAACGTCCTGACTTTC.

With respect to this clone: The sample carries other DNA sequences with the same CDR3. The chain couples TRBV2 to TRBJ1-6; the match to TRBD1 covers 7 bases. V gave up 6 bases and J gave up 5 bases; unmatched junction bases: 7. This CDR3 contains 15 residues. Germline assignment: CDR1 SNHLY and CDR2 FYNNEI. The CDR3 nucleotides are TGTGCCAGCAGGCGGACAGGAGGCAATAATTCACCCCTCCACTTT. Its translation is CASRRTGGNNSPLHF.

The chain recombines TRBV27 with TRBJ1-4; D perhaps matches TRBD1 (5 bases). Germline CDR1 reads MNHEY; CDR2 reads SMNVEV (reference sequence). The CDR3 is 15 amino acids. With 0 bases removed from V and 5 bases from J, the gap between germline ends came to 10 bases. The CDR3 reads CASSLSPGLNEKLFF. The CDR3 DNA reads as TGTGCCAGCAGTTTATCGCCAGGGTTGAATGAAAAACTGTTTTTT.

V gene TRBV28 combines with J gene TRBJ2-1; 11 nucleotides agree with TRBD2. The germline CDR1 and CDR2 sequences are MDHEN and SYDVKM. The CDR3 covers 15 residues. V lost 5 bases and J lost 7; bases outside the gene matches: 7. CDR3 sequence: CASSPLAGGLNEQFF. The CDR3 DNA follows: TGTGCCAGCAGTCCTTTAGCGGGGGGGCTAAATGAGCAGTTCTTC.

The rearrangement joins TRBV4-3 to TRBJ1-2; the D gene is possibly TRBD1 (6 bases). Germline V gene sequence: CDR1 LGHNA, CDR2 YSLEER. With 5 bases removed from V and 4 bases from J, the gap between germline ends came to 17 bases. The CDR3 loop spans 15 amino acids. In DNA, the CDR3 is TGCGCCAGCAGCGAAGGGGGGGGTGTGAGCTATGGCTACACCTTC. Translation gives CASSEGGGVSYGYTF.

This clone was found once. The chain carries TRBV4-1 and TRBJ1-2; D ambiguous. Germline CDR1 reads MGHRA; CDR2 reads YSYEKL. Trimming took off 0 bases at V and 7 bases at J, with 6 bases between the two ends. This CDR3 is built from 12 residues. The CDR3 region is CASSQDFSGYTF. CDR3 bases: TGCGCCAGCAGCCAAGATTTCTCTGGCTACACCTTC.

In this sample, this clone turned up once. CDR3 amino acids: CASSSRGGYEQYF. CDR3 nucleotides: TGTGCCAGCAGCTCAAGAGGGGGCTATGAGCAGTACTTC. The V gene is TRBV4-2, the J gene TRBJ2-7; 7 nucleotides line up with TRBD1. Germline V gene sequence: CDR1 LGHNA, CDR2 YNFKEQ. Trimming took 5 bases from V and 7 from J; bases not matched to a gene: 8. This CDR3 spans 13 amino acids.